Listed here are 30 T cell receptor beta chains from one sample, sequenced in a study of T cell responses to AZD1222 COVID-19 vaccine. Method: immunoSEQ multiplex PCR; TCRdb's copy keeps in-frame clones and lacks some. This table holds roughly 180,000 clones, 94% found once. The specimen was peripheral blood, collected on day 0 of AZD1222 vaccination. All receptors derive from an adult in good health.

The rearrangement uses TRBV5-1 and TRBJ2-5, with TRBD2 matching over 9 bases. Germline V gene lookup returns CDR1 SGHRS and CDR2 YFSETQ. With 4 bases clipped from V and 5 bases from J, the junction kept 12 bases outside the gene matches. This CDR3 has 16 amino acids. CDR3 in amino acids: CASSLNVAGAGETQYF. The CDR3, as DNA: TGCGCCAGCAGCCTCAACGTAGCGGGAGCGGGGGAGACCCAGTACTTC.

The chain employs TRBV30 and TRBJ1-2; TRBD1 agrees at 7 bases. Looked up from germline, CDR1 is GTSNPN and CDR2 is SVGIG (reference sequence). V lost 0 bases and J lost 6; bases outside the gene matches: 7. This CDR3 is 14 amino acids long. CDR3 bases: TGTGCCTGGAGTGTCGTTGCCGGGACAGATGGCTACACCTTC. Translation gives CAWSVVAGTDGYTF.

The CDR3 protein is CASSQRLAGSSTPPEQYF. The CDR3 nucleotides read TGCGCCAGCAGCCAAAGACTAGCGGGAAGTTCTACCCCACCCGAGCAGTACTTC. This sequence joins TRBV4-1 and TRBJ2-7, with 11 bases aligning to TRBD2. The germline V gene encodes CDR1 MGHRA and CDR2 YSYEKL. The ends lost 2 bases at V and 6 bases at J; junction bases unmatched: 15. There are 18 residues in the CDR3.

The chain joins TRBV7-9 to TRBJ2-5; D gene ambiguous. This CDR3 has 14 residues. The germline gives CDR1 SEHNR, CDR2 FQNEAQ (reference sequence). Trimming stripped 2 bases from V and 1 base from J, with 8 bases between. The CDR3 loop is CASSLIASQETQYF. CDR3 sequence (DNA): TGTGCCAGCAGCTTAATCGCTAGCCAAGAGACCCAGTACTTC.

This clone was seen once. CDR3 sequence (DNA): TGTGCCAGCAGCGTTGGGACTAGCGGGAGGGCCGGGGAGCAGTTCTTC. It specifies CASSVGTSGRAGEQFF. V and J are TRBV9 and TRBJ2-1, with 16 bases that match TRBD2. The V segment lost 2 bases and the J segment 10 bases; nucleotides outside the gene matches: 6. The CDR3 consists of 16 residues. The V gene's germline CDR1 is SGDLS and CDR2 YYNGEE.

This chain joins TRBV2 and TRBJ1-2, with 7 bases identical to TRBD1. The germline CDR1 and CDR2 sequences are SNHLY and FYNNEI. Trimming took 3 bases from V and 8 from J; bases not matched to a gene: 9. This CDR3 has 14 amino acids. In DNA form, the CDR3 reads TGTGCCAGCAGTGAGGGACAGCGGACCGGCGGCTACACCTTC. It translates to CASSEGQRTGGYTF. Full variable domain (missing parts from reference TRBV2 and TRBJ1-2): EPEVTQTPSHQVTQMGQEVILRCVPISNHLYFYWYRQILGQKVEFLVSFYNNEISEKSEIFDDQFSVERPDGSNFTLKIRSTKLEDSAMYFCASSEGQRTGGYTFGSGTRLTVV.

The chain is built from TRBV29-1 and TRBJ2-1, with D maybe TRBD2 (5 bases). This CDR3 is built from 16 residues. V lost 0 bases and J lost 1, with 13 bases in between. Germline CDR1 is SQVTM and CDR2 is ANQGSEA. The DNA of the CDR3 is TGCAGCGTTGAAGATAACCAGGCGGGTTCCTACAATGAGCAGTTCTTC. Its protein is CSVEDNQAGSYNEQFF.

DNA of the CDR3: TGTGCCAGCAGTTTTACCGGGACAGGGGATGGACAGCCCCAGCATTTT. Translating gives CASSFTGTGDGQPQHF. This chain connects TRBV28 to TRBJ1-5, with 10 bases that match TRBD1. The CDR3 loop spans 16 amino acids. From germline, CDR1 is MDHEN and CDR2 SYDVKM. V was pared by 3 bases and J by 7 bases, with 9 bases of the junction left unmatched.

The chain couples TRBV19 to TRBJ1-4; D is perhaps TRBD1 (6 bases). The length of the CDR3 is 14 residues. In germline, CDR1 is LNHDA, CDR2 SQIVND (reference sequence). V lost 6 bases and J lost 5, with 13 bases in between. CDR3 region: CASRRQVGNEKLFF. CDR3 DNA: TGTGCCAGTAGGAGACAGGTGGGGAATGAAAAACTGTTTTTT. Full variable domain (remainder filled in from reference TRBV19 and TRBJ1-4): DGGITQSPKYLFRKEGQNVTLSCEQNLNHDAMYWYRQDPGQGLRLIYYSQIVNDFQKGDIAEGYSVSREKKESFPLTVTSAQKNPTAFYLCASRRQVGNEKLFFGSGTQLSVL.

This rearrangement joins TRBV15 to TRBJ2-7, with a possible D match to TRBD2 (5 bases). Germline-derived CDR1 and CDR2 are LNHNV and YYDKDF (reference sequence). This CDR3 has 15 residues. V dropped 3 bases and J dropped 3 bases, with 15 bases sitting between them. The CDR3 loop reads CATSRGDSRFYEQYF. In DNA, the CDR3 is TGTGCCACCAGCAGGGGAGACTCAAGATTCTACGAGCAGTACTTC.

To note about this clone: The junction departs from germline at one end; a sequencing error may be responsible. V usage is TRBV2 and J usage is TRBJ2-6, with a possible D match to TRBD1 (5 bases). Per the germline V gene, CDR1 is SNHLY and CDR2 is FYNNEI. This CDR3 is 17 amino acids long. The CDR3 coding sequence is TGTGCCAGCAGCGAAGACAGCCACCGCTCTTGGGCCAACGTCCTGACTTTC. Its protein is CASSEDSHRSWANVLTF.

This clone was seen a single time. The chain recombines TRBV14 with TRBJ1-4; no definite D call. Looked up from germline, CDR1 is SGHDN and CDR2 is FVKESK. Trimming removed 3 bases at V and 3 bases at J, with 11 bases between. This CDR3 has 15 amino acids. CDR3 bases: TGTGCCAGCAGCCATTTGAAAGGGCCTAATGAAAAACTGTTTTTT. Amino acid sequence: CASSHLKGPNEKLFF.

In its sample, this clone was seen a few times. The rearrangement links TRBV28 to TRBJ2-1; D might be TRBD2 (6 bases). The CDR3 covers 13 residues. Trimming took 1 base from V and 9 from J, leaving 10 bases between them. Germline-derived CDR1 and CDR2 are MDHEN and SYDVKM. CDR3 residues: CASSLSGGGEQFF. The DNA for the CDR3 is TGTGCCAGCAGTTTATCCGGGGGAGGTGAGCAGTTCTTC. The complete variable domain, with remaining parts taken from reference TRBV28 and TRBJ2-1, reads DVKVTQSSRYLVKRTGEKVFLECVQDMDHENMFWYRQDPGLGLRLIYFSYDVKMKEKGDIPEGYSVSREKKERFSLILESASTNQTSMYLCASSLSGGGEQFFGPGTRLTVL.

The gene calls are TRBV29-1 and TRBJ2-2, with 11 positions matching TRBD1. Germline loops: CDR1 SQVTM, CDR2 ANQGSEA. The V and J ends lost 7 bases and 4 bases, in that order; junction bases with no gene match: 8. The CDR3 extends over 15 amino acids. DNA of the CDR3: TGCAGCGCCCAACCCGGGACAGGGGGCACCGGGGAGCTGTTTTTT. Protein: CSAQPGTGGTGELFF.

The chain links TRBV6-1 to TRBJ2-3; D unresolved. Trimming pared 3 bases from V and 11 bases from J, leaving 15 bases between. Germline V lookup: CDR1 MNHNS, CDR2 SASEGT. This CDR3 comprises 13 residues. This CDR3 is CASSDTRNSWQYF. The CDR3 nucleotides are TGTGCCAGCAGTGACACACGGAATAGCTGGCAGTATTTT.

V usage is TRBV2 and J usage is TRBJ1-1; 7 bases map to TRBD1. Germline values: CDR1 SNHLY, CDR2 FYNNEI. This CDR3 has 13 residues. V was clipped by 8 bases and J by 0 bases; unmatched bases: 3. CDR3 coding DNA: TGTGCCAGCGCGACAGGGCTGAACACTGAAGCTTTCTTT. It is translated as CASATGLNTEAFF.

The chain links TRBV30 to TRBJ1-3; D perhaps matches TRBD1 (6 bases). Trimming shortened V by 6 bases and J by 2 bases, and 11 bases separated the two germline ends. The germline V gene has CDR1 GTSNPN and CDR2 SVGIG (reference sequence). This CDR3 has 13 amino acids. The CDR3 region has the DNA TGTGCCTGTCCTCGGGGGCCTGGAAACACCATATATTTT. Protein sequence: CACPRGPGNTIYF.

This clone was seen once. The CDR3 coding sequence is TGTGCCAGTAGTATACATGGTACAAATAATGAAAAACTGTTTTTT. This codes for CASSIHGTNNEKLFF. This chain uses TRBV19 with TRBJ1-4; D uncertain. Trimming left V 2 bases short and J 4 bases short, with 11 bases between. The CDR3 spans 15 residues. Germline CDR1 and CDR2: LNHDA and SQIVND (reference sequence).

This chain joins TRBV5-1 and TRBJ1-2; D unclear. Germline V gene data show CDR1 as SGHRS and CDR2 as YFSETQ. The CDR3 totals 13 residues. The V end lost 0 bases, the J end lost 5 bases, and 8 bases lay between the germline ends. This chain's CDR3 is CASSLDSRYGYTF. The CDR3 DNA reads as TGCGCCAGCAGCTTGGATTCCCGGTATGGCTACACCTTC. Supplemented by reference TRBV5-1 and TRBJ1-2, the full variable domain reads KAGVTQTPRYLIKTRGQQVTLSCSPISGHRSVSWYQQTPGQGLQFLFEYFSETQRNKGNFPGRFSGRQFSNSRSEMNVSTLELGDSALYLCASSLDSRYGYTFGSGTRLTVV.

About this clone: Other DNA sequences in this specimen translate into the identical CDR3. The rearrangement joins TRBV12-3 or TRBV12-4 to TRBJ2-7; unclear D gene. V lost 5 bases to trimming and J lost 2 bases, with 10 bases between them. The CDR3 is 13 residues long. CDR3 in DNA: TGTGCCAGCAGTCGTACTGTCACCTACGAGCAGTACTTC. It specifies CASSRTVTYEQYF.

This clone is a singleton in its sample. J is TRBJ1-3 and V is TRBV7-9; D ambiguous. CDR1 SEHNR and CDR2 FQNEAQ come from the germline V gene (reference sequence). Deletions cut 5 bases from V and 0 bases from J, with 5 bases between. This CDR3 spans 13 amino acids. The CDR3 sequence is CASSQNSGNTIYF. CDR3 sequence (DNA): TGTGCCAGCAGCCAAAACTCTGGAAACACCATATATTTT.

The chain combines TRBV11-2 with TRBJ2-2; weak D call: TRBD2 (5 bases). The CDR3 sequence is 15 residues long. Germline V gives CDR1 SGHAT, CDR2 FQNNGV. Trimming took 1 base from V and 2 from J, leaving 8 bases between them. The DNA of the CDR3 is TGTGCCAGCAGCTTAGTTGCGGGTAACACCGGGGAGCTGTTTTTT. This sequence encodes CASSLVAGNTGELFF.

This chain links TRBV28 with TRBJ2-7, with D uncertain. The ends were cut back, 4 bases at V and 2 bases at J, with 12 bases in the middle. CDR3 length: 14 residues. CDR1 MDHEN and CDR2 SYDVKM come from the germline V gene. The CDR3 loop is CASSWTRQAYEQYF. CDR3 DNA sequence: TGTGCCAGCAGTTGGACCCGGCAAGCCTACGAGCAGTACTTC.

In nucleotides, the CDR3 is TGTGCCTGGAGTGTACGAGGCCTAGCGGGAGTGGTGGAGACCCAGTACTTC. Protein: CAWSVRGLAGVVETQYF. V is TRBV30 and J is TRBJ2-5; 10 bases are a match to TRBD2. This CDR3 spans 17 amino acids. Germline CDR1 reads GTSNPN; CDR2 reads SVGIG (reference sequence). The V and J ends lost 0 bases and 5 bases, in that order; junction bases with no gene match: 12.

The chain has TRBV18 and TRBJ2-7; D is possibly TRBD1 (5 bases). CDR1 is KGHSH and CDR2 is LQKENI in the germline V gene. This CDR3 spans 13 amino acids. Deletions cut 3 bases from V and 5 bases from J, with 11 bases between. CDR3 residues: CASSPTQGNEQYF. The CDR3 DNA reads TGTGCCAGCTCACCTACCCAGGGTAACGAGCAGTACTTC.

This chain joins TRBV9 and TRBJ2-5; no clear D gene. The CDR3 runs to 13 residues. V was trimmed by 4 bases and J by 3 bases, leaving 10 bases between them. The germline V gene has CDR1 SGDLS and CDR2 YYNGEE. The CDR3 reads CASSPSIKETQYF. CDR3 bases: TGTGCCAGCAGCCCCAGCATAAAAGAGACCCAGTACTTC. Drawing the rest from reference TRBV9 and TRBJ2-5, the complete variable domain is DSGVTQTPKHLITATGQRVTLRCSPRSGDLSVYWYQQSLDQGLQFLIQYYNGEERAKGNILERFSAQQFPDLHSELNLSSLELGDSALYFCASSPSIKETQYFGPGTRLLVL.

This clone is labeled medium-sized. The genes are TRBV9 and TRBJ2-2; D ambiguous. The CDR3 has 12 residues. The ends were cut back, 0 bases at V and 4 bases at J, with 1 base in the middle. Looked up from germline, CDR1 is SGDLS and CDR2 is YYNGEE. The CDR3 nucleotides are TGTGCCAGCAGCGTAGTCACCGGGGAGCTGTTTTTT. As protein: CASSVVTGELFF.

The chain carries TRBV10-2 and TRBJ1-6; no clear D. Germline V CDR1 and CDR2: WSHSY, SAAADI. CDR3 size: 13 residues. V gave up 6 bases and J gave up 7 bases, with 10 bases separating them. The CDR3 spells CASRVSGNSPLHF. CDR3 nucleotides: TGCGCCAGCAGGGTATCGGGGAATTCACCCCTCCACTTT.

V is TRBV10-3 and J is TRBJ2-7, with D possibly matching TRBD1 (6 bases). The CDR3 spans 12 residues. Trimming took 5 bases from V and 2 from J, leaving 7 bases between them. Germline V lookup: CDR1 ENHRY, CDR2 SYGVKD. CDR3 protein: CAISRQAYEQYF. The CDR3 bases are TGTGCCATCAGTAGACAGGCCTACGAGCAGTACTTC.

The chain links TRBV24-1 to TRBJ2-7; tentative D call: TRBD2 (5 bases). Germline V lookup: CDR1 KGHDR, CDR2 SFDVKD. The CDR3 runs 15 residues. Trimming pared 5 bases from V and 4 bases from J, leaving 17 bases between. The CDR3 coding sequence is TGTGCCACCAGTGCCGGGGAGCAGTACCCTTACGAGCAGTACTTC. Translation: CATSAGEQYPYEQYF.